The TCR beta chain under discussion was sequenced for a study of blood T cell repertoires in COVID-19. At the level of the study: Samples representing acute and convalescent COVID-19 were sourced from the United States, Italy and Spain. The cDNA or gDNA used as material had been derived from T cells, B-cell-depleted T cells, or PBMCs.

The V gene end was trimmed by 0 bases and the J gene end by 0 bases; junction bases not matched to a gene: 13. Germline V gene sequence: CDR1 LGHNT, CDR2 FRNRAP. The CDR3 totals 20 residues. This clone occurred once. In the authors' methods: Estimated nucleated cell counts came from reference gene primer amplification. Only in-frame clones appear in the TCRdb table, and some are missing; sequencing was by immunoSEQ multiplex PCR. V, J and clone size are taken as reported in that table, and D and trimming were inferred from the DNA itself. The data contain tens of thousands of clones, 65% to 90% of them singletons.

The J gene is TRBJ1-5, the V gene TRBV12-5; 8 nucleotides line up with TRBD1. The receptor comes from a man in his forties with acute or convalescent COVID-19. Sequenced sample: peripheral blood. This CDR3 is CASGLVAAGTGRYSNQPQHF. DNA of the CDR3: TGTGCTAGTGGTTTGGTAGCCGCTGGGACAGGAAGATATAGCAATCAGCCCCAGCATTTT.